This T cell receptor beta chain originates from a study of blood T cells in healthy people across ages (dated by TCRdb to the mid-2010s). A note on the overall study: In model experiments, template switching captured about one uniquely barcoded TCR beta cDNA molecule for every two T cells. Using deep sequencing normalized with unique cDNA molecular identifiers, the study measured how TCR beta repertoire diversity changes with age. For two donors (one aged 18 to 30 and one aged 80 or older), the study analyzed two additional independent replicas of 1 million unique cDNA reads from the same blood draw. Four age groups were formed from the donors: young (average around 15 years), middle-aged (approximately 42), aged (roughly 56) and long-lived (around 82). To avoid experimental bias, donors of different ages were spread randomly across the sequencing lanes. What the authors observed across the whole study: Donor CMV infection status was unknown, potentially confounding age-related changes in expanded clonotypes. Since profiling was done on bulk unsorted PBMCs, naive and antigen-experienced compartments could not be conclusively compared. There was a strong correlation between observed TCR beta diversity and the percentage of naive T cells measured by flow cytometry. Estimates of total diversity based on one million sequenced T cells were considered lower bounds and underestimates. Observed TCR beta diversity per million T cells fell roughly linearly with age, and a significant reduction was already apparent by age roughly 40. Compared with the aged group, the long-lived group had more naive CD4+ T cells, fewer expanded clones and increased TCR diversity, a pattern suggesting age selection.

The approximately 41 donors, aged about 6 to 100 years, were systemically healthy Caucasian individuals from Russia. Approximately 9.3 milliliters of peripheral blood were drawn from each donor into EDTA-treated Vacutainer tubes. Ficoll-Paque density-gradient centrifugation was used to isolate PBMCs, with at least 6 million obtained per sample. Trizol reagent was used to extract total RNA from PBMCs, with at least 6 micrograms per sample. Naive CD45RAhigh/CD27high T cell percentages were measured by flow cytometry on a PBMC aliquot from every donor. V drops 5 bases and J drops 3 bases, leaving 20 bases in between. Spanning cysteine to phenylalanine, the CDR3 consists of 16 amino acids. Of the read, only the CDR3 DNA is kept; its 48 bases are in frame from base 1. The library was obtained by 5' RACE. Sequencing was performed on an Illumina HiSeq 2500. The second PCR ran for about 7 to 11 cycles and used a J-beta primer mix along with a sample-barcoded 5' primer. Each TCR beta cDNA molecule received a unique molecular identifier from a template-switch 5' adaptor carrying 12 random nucleotides. Each sample yielded at least 3 million CDR3-containing paired-end reads. First-strand cDNA was synthesized from all RNA with the Mint cDNA synthesis kit, primed by a TRBC-specific oligonucleotide. Following uracil-DNA glycosylase treatment, all cDNA underwent a first 18-cycle PCR with the universal primers M1SS and BC2_uni_R. The source study handled its data this way. Normalization of each sample was performed by random selection of 1 million high-quality reads, each carrying a distinct molecular identifier. Reads sharing molecular identifiers were discarded rather than binned into consensus sequences. MiTCR, run with a Q25 quality threshold and the strictest error-elimination algorithm, handled CDR3 identification, clonotype clustering and error correction. A nonparametric unseen species model with Euler transformation was used to estimate lower-bound total TCR beta diversity. TCRdb reran the public reads through fastp at Q25 and MiXCR, keeping productive beta chains. Each CDR3 protein appears once, grouped with its most common genes and DNA. These V and J calls derive from TCRdb rather than the authors' analysis. This sample has 380,000 or so distinct CDR3 sequences in its table, and about 52% of those were observed once. The top ten constitute 45% to 65% of the sample.

A word on this clonotype: The antigen it recognizes is unknown. Base quality data are lacking; no much larger clone is found one base away.

The rearrangement combines TRBV12-3 or TRBV12-4 with TRBJ2-7; possibly the D gene is TRBD1, per 6 matching bases. This TCR derives from a man aged 55 to 69 in good health. What was sequenced was blood. The CDR3 amino acid sequence is: CASSPYPTGPSYEQYF. The nucleotides read TGTGCCAGCAGTCCGTACCCGACAGGCCCGAGCTACGAGCAGTACTTC.